This is a list of T cell receptor beta chains from one sample in a study of T cell responses to AZD1222 COVID-19 vaccine. The assay was immunoSEQ multiplex PCR, and TCRdb's table has in-frame clones only and misses some. The sample yields 100,000 to 150,000 clones, about nine tenths seen once. The source was peripheral blood, collected on day 0 of AZD1222 vaccination. These receptors were obtained from an adult in good health. Both conserved end residues are part of each CDR3. The order of the fields is D gene, V gene, J gene, clone size, CDR3 DNA, CDR3 protein. The D gene is left open where the match is weak. The listing skips clone size in some rows; elsewhere it reads once, few, many or a size class.

>-|TRBV10-2|TRBJ1-1|once
TGCGCCAGCAGGCGGGGGCAGATTAACACTGAAGCTTTCTTT
CASRRGQINTEAFF
>TRBD1|TRBV9|TRBJ2-3|-
TGTGCCAGCAGCGCACAGGGGGCTGATATAGATACGCAGTATTTT
CASSAQGADIDTQYF
>-|TRBV19|TRBJ2-3|-
TGTGCCAGTAGGGGCACCGGCACAGATACGCAGTATTTT
CASRGTGTDTQYF
>TRBD1|TRBV6-1|TRBJ1-2|-
TGTGCCAGCAGTGAATTTGGACAGGGTACGGGCTACACCTTC
CASSEFGQGTGYTF
>-|TRBV7-8|TRBJ1-2|-
TGTGCCAGCAGCTTAGCAGGGTCCAACTATGGCTACACCTTC
CASSLAGSNYGYTF
>TRBD1|TRBV6-2/TRBV6-3|TRBJ1-5|-
TGTGCCAGCAGTTACCTAGACAGGGCTGCTCAGCCCCAGCATTTT
CASSYLDRAAQPQHF
>TRBD2|TRBV7-2|TRBJ2-7|-
TGTGCCAGCAGCTCCCGGACTAGCCCCTCGTACGAGCAGTACTTC
CASSSRTSPSYEQYF
>-|TRBV19|TRBJ2-7|-
TGTGCCAGTAGCCGGGACGAGACCTACGAGCAGTACTTC
CASSRDETYEQYF
>TRBD1|TRBV6-5|TRBJ1-2|-
TGTGCCAGCAGTTCCATCGGGACAGGTCATGGCTACACCTTC
CASSSIGTGHGYTF
>-|TRBV12-3/TRBV12-4|TRBJ1-5|once
TGTGCCAGCAGTTTCAGTAGCAATCAGCCCCAGCATTTT
CASSFSSNQPQHF
>TRBD1|TRBV7-2|TRBJ2-5|-
TGTGCCAGCAGCTCGGACAGGGGACAAGAGACCCAGTACTTC
CASSSDRGQETQYF
>-|TRBV10-3|TRBJ2-7|-
TGTGCCATCAGTGATGGTGGCGGAGGCTACGAGCAGTACTTC
CAISDGGGGYEQYF
>-|TRBV5-4|TRBJ1-2|-
TGTGCCAGCAGCTTGGAGGGGGGGATAGGATATGGCTACACCTTC
CASSLEGGIGYGYTF
>-|TRBV6-2/TRBV6-3|TRBJ1-2|-
TGTGCCAGCAGTTACTCGACGTACAGGGTCGTTGGAGCTGGCTACACCTTC
CASSYSTYRVVGAGYTF
>-|TRBV25-1|TRBJ2-5|-
TGTGCCAGCAGTGAAGTCGGAGGAAGAGAGACCCAGTACTTC
CASSEVGGRETQYF